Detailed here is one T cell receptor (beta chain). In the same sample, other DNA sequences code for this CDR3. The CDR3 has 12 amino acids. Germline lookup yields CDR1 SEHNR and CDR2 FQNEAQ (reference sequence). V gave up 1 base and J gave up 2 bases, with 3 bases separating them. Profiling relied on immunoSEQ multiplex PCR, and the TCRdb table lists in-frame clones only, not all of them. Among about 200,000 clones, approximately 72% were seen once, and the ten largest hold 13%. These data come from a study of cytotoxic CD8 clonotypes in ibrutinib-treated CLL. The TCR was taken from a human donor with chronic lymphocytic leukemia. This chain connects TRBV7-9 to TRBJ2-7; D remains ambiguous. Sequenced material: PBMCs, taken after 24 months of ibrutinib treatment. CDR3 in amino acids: CASSLGAYEQYF. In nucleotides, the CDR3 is TGTGCCAGCAGCTTAGGAGCCTACGAGCAGTACTTC.